Listed here are 22 T cell receptor beta chains from one sample, sequenced in a study of type 1 and type 2 diabetes patients. The PCR template was genomic DNA. Amplification of the beta chain CDR3 used 30 forward and 13 reverse multiplex primers. MiXCR was run by TCRdb on the multiplex PCR reads, yielding one entry per CDR3 protein. In the table there are some 250,000 distinct CDR3 sequences, 47% of which are singletons. Specimen: peripheral blood mononuclear cells (PBMCs). Receptors originate from a man younger than 35 with type 2 diabetes.

The J gene is TRBJ2-7, the V gene TRBV18; tentatively, D is TRBD1 (5 bases). V lost 3 bases to trimming and J lost 3 bases, with 15 bases between them. Germline lookup yields CDR1 KGHSH and CDR2 LQKENI. The CDR3 contains 15 residues. The CDR3 spells CASSPSATVVYEQYF. The DNA for the CDR3 is TGTGCCAGCTCACCTTCTGCGACAGTCGTCTACGAGCAGTACTTC.

The genes are TRBV27 and TRBJ1-1, with D perhaps TRBD1 (5 bases). V was trimmed by 3 bases and J by 8 bases, leaving 16 bases between them. The germline CDR1 and CDR2 sequences are MNHEY and SMNVEV (reference sequence). The CDR3 is 14 amino acids. CDR3 nucleotides: TGTGCCAGCAGTTTGCGGGGCGCCGTCATGGAAGCTTTCTTT. Translation gives CASSLRGAVMEAFF.

The table lists this clonotype with a count of one. The chain uses TRBV5-1 and TRBJ2-1, with 8 nucleotides matching TRBD1. Germline V CDR1 and CDR2: SGHRS, YFSETQ. This CDR3 spans 17 amino acids. The V segment lost 3 bases and the J segment 5 bases; nucleotides outside the gene matches: 13. The CDR3 DNA is TGCGCCAGCAGCTCTGGGACAGGCCTCGGGAGCGACAATGAGCAGTTCTTC. Translating it yields CASSSGTGLGSDNEQFF.

This clonotype has only a few counts. This chain uses TRBV19 with TRBJ2-1; possible D gene TRBD2, 8 bases. There are 18 residues in the CDR3. Germline CDR1 LNHDA, CDR2 SQIVND (reference sequence). Trimming stripped 6 bases from V and 12 bases from J, with 33 bases between. CDR3 sequence (DNA): TGTGCCAGTAGGCCCAGGACAGGTGGGCTAGCGGGCAAATGGGGGCAGTTCTTC. This codes for CASRPRTGGLAGKWGQFF. The full variable domain, completed using reference TRBV19 and TRBJ2-1, is DGGITQSPKYLFRKEGQNVTLSCEQNLNHDAMYWYRQDPGQGLRLIYYSQIVNDFQKGDIAEGYSVSREKKESFPLTVTSAQKNPTAFYLCASRPRTGGLAGKWGQFFGPGTRLTVL.

The sample holds one count of this clonotype. Its ends do not fully match the called genes, so a read error is possible. The chain couples TRBV6-5 to TRBJ2-1, with 8 bases matching TRBD1. CDR3 size: 18 residues. CDR1 and CDR2 from the germline V gene are MNHEY and SVGAGI. This CDR3 reads CATSDPNRQGTTYNEQFF. The CDR3 bases are TGTGCCACCAGTGATCCAAACCGACAGGGGACGACCTACAATGAGCAGTTCTTC.

The chain employs TRBV7-3 and TRBJ2-2, with D possibly matching TRBD1 (6 bases). Germline V gives CDR1 SGHTA, CDR2 FQGTGA. The CDR3 extends over 14 amino acids. Trimming removed 6 bases from V and 3 bases from J, with 11 bases in between. This CDR3 is CASSPTGYTGELFF. DNA of the CDR3: TGTGCCAGCAGTCCAACAGGGTACACCGGGGAGCTGTTTTTT.

The gene calls are TRBV5-1 and TRBJ2-5, with D possibly TRBD2 on 6 matching bases. The DNA end lines up better with TRBJ2-1; the J call may be wrong. CDR1 and CDR2 (germline): SGHRS, YFSETQ. The CDR3 runs to 12 residues. The CDR3 is CASSWGVNEQFF. The CDR3 DNA sequence: TGCGCCAGCAGCTGGGGGGTTAATGAGCAGTTCTTC.

This clonotype was seen a handful of times. This rearrangement joins TRBV20-1 to TRBJ1-1; D is undetermined. V was trimmed by 3 bases and J by 0 bases, leaving 8 bases between them. The CDR3 is made up of 13 amino acids. CDR1 and CDR2 from the germline V gene are DFQATT and SNEGSKA (reference sequence). The CDR3 loop reads CSASWGVNTEAFF. The CDR3 DNA follows: TGCAGTGCTAGCTGGGGTGTGAACACTGAAGCTTTCTTT.

This chain links TRBV20-1 with TRBJ2-5, with D hard to call. Germline values: CDR1 DFQATT, CDR2 SNEGSKA (reference sequence). The V end was cut by 4 bases, the J end by 4 bases, with 16 bases between. The CDR3 has 14 amino acids. The CDR3 sequence is CSAMPNVPPETQYF. The CDR3 DNA reads TGCAGTGCTATGCCTAACGTACCCCCAGAGACCCAGTACTTC.

About this clonotype itself: This likely comes from a read error, as the CDR3 has no conserved phenylalanine or tryptophan at its end. This chain uses TRBV30 with TRBJ1-5; D is unclear. Deletions cut 2 bases from V and 0 bases from J, with 2 bases between. The germline CDR1 and CDR2 sequences are GTSNPN and SVGIG (reference sequence). This CDR3 has 12 residues. CDR3 protein: CAWSYSNQPQHV. For the CDR3, the DNA is TGTGCCTGGAGTTATAGCAATCAGCCCCAGCATGTT.

This clonotype was detected only a few times. The rearrangement uses TRBV19 and TRBJ2-7, with D hard to call. Germline CDR1 and CDR2: LNHDA and SQIVND (reference sequence). The CDR3 extends over 15 amino acids. The V and J ends lost 7 bases and 2 bases respectively, with 18 bases between them. The CDR3 protein is CASTPSIEPTYEQYF. The CDR3 DNA is TGTGCCAGTACCCCCAGCATTGAACCGACCTACGAGCAGTACTTC.

This clonotype was observed a few times. The chain uses TRBV7-2 and TRBJ1-1; unclear D gene. CDR1 and CDR2 from the germline V gene are SGHTA and FQGNSA. The length of the CDR3 is 13 residues. With 5 bases removed from V and 6 bases from J, the gap between germline ends came to 13 bases. CDR3 coding DNA: TGTGCCAGCAGCACTACTCTACTGGCTGAAGCTTTCTTT. Residues: CASSTTLLAEAFF.

The chain recombines TRBV13 with TRBJ2-3; perhaps TRBD2 as D (6 bases). The germline V gene has CDR1 PRHDT and CDR2 FYEKMQ (reference sequence). CDR3 length: 14 residues. V shed 1 base and J shed 6 bases, with 11 bases lying between them. The CDR3 coding sequence is TGTGCCAGCAGCTTAGAGGGTGGGGGGGATACGCAGTATTTT. Amino acids: CASSLEGGGDTQYF. The full variable domain, completed using reference TRBV13 and TRBJ2-3, is AAGVIQSPRHLIKEKRETATLKCYPIPRHDTVYWYQQGPGQDPQFLISFYEKMQSDKGSIPDRFSAQQFSDYHSELNMSSLELGDSALYFCASSLEGGGDTQYFGPGTRLTVL.

The chain joins TRBV12-3 or TRBV12-4 to TRBJ1-2; D remains ambiguous. With 4 bases removed from V and 3 bases from J, the gap between germline ends came to 9 bases. The CDR3 runs to 13 residues. The CDR3: CASSYSTDYGYTF. In DNA form, the CDR3 reads TGTGCCAGCAGTTACTCAACCGACTATGGCTACACCTTC.

The chain employs TRBV6-1 and TRBJ2-7; D remains ambiguous. This CDR3 contains 10 residues. CDR1 and CDR2 (germline): MNHNS, SASEGT. V gave up 11 bases and J gave up 3 bases, with 8 bases separating them. The CDR3 protein is CAVWNYEQYF. The CDR3 DNA reads TGTGCCGTTTGGAACTACGAGCAGTACTTC.

The table lists this clonotype with a few counts. The chain combines TRBV19 with TRBJ2-5; D is uncertain. V was shortened by 10 bases and J by 4 bases, with 7 bases between the two germline ends. This CDR3 has 10 amino acids. Germline CDR1 LNHDA, CDR2 SQIVND (reference sequence). The CDR3 protein is CATSGETQYF. In nucleotides, the CDR3 is TGTGCCACCTCAGGAGAGACCCAGTACTTC.

The V call is TRBV20-1, the J call TRBJ2-7; D might be TRBD1 or TRBD2, each matching 5 bases. Between the trimmed V and J ends, which lost 3 bases and 2 bases, there was a span of 17 bases. The CDR3 loop spans 15 amino acids. Germline V CDR1 and CDR2: DFQATT, SNEGSKA (reference sequence). The CDR3 bases are TGCAGTGCTAGCGAAGGGACGGGCGGCACCTACGAGCAGTACTTC. Translation gives CSASEGTGGTYEQYF.

Note on this clonotype: The junction departs from the called germline gene at one end, perhaps through a read error. This rearrangement joins TRBV12-5 to TRBJ1-1; unclear D gene. This CDR3 is built from 13 residues. Germline V gene lookup returns CDR1 LGHNT and CDR2 FRNRAP. The chain's CDR3 is CASALWIGIEAFF. CDR3 coding DNA: TGTGCTAGTGCTTTGTGGATCGGCATTGAAGCTTTCTTT.

The chain carries TRBV28 and TRBJ2-5, with TRBD2 matching over 7 bases. Germline-derived CDR1 and CDR2 are MDHEN and SYDVKM. The CDR3 is 14 residues long. Trimming took 7 bases from V and 7 from J; bases not matched to a gene: 12. The CDR3 DNA sequence: TGTGCCAGCAATGGGCGCGGGAGAAGAGGGACCCAGTACTTC. This codes for CASNGRGRRGTQYF. The full variable domain, in which reference TRBV28 and TRBJ2-5 provide the parts outside the CDR3, is DVKVTQSSRYLVKRTGEKVFLECVQDMDHENMFWYRQDPGLGLRLIYFSYDVKMKEKGDIPEGYSVSREKKERFSLILESASTNQTSMYLCASNGRGRRGTQYFGPGTRLLVL.

This clonotype was observed a few times. The CDR3 coding sequence is TGCGCCAGCAGTTCCTTACCAGGTGGTGGCTACACCTTC. Its translation: CASSSLPGGGYTF. The V and J genes are TRBV10-1 and TRBJ1-2; D remains ambiguous. The CDR3 consists of 13 residues. Germline assignment: CDR1 WNHNN and CDR2 SYGVQD (reference sequence). V was cut by 5 bases and J by 7 bases, with 14 bases left in between.

This clonotype has a handful of counts. This rearrangement joins TRBV6-1 to TRBJ1-2, with unresolved D. Trimming took 0 bases from V and 4 from J, leaving 12 bases between them. This CDR3 comprises 15 residues. Germline values: CDR1 MNHNS, CDR2 SASEGT. CDR3 bases: TGTGCCAGCAGTGAAGCTGCCGAGCCTGCCTATGGCTACACCTTC. Translating gives CASSEAAEPAYGYTF.

The chain is built from TRBV2 and TRBJ2-7; unclear D gene. V dropped 3 bases and J dropped 3 bases, with 9 bases sitting between them. CDR3 length: 13 residues. CDR1 and CDR2 from the germline V gene are SNHLY and FYNNEI. CDR3 coding DNA: TGTGCCAGCAGTGATAAGGGCTTCTACGAGCAGTACTTC. This gives the protein CASSDKGFYEQYF.